Listed below are T cell receptor beta chains from one sample, sequenced in a study of Ad26.COV2.S vaccination and SARS-CoV-2 variants. Using immunoSEQ multiplex PCR, the repertoire was profiled, and TCRdb retains in-frame clones only, with some absent. The sample holds roughly 300,000 clones, about 89% seen once. Specimen: peripheral blood, collected in a trial of Ad26.COV2.S vaccine versus placebo. Receptors were obtained from a person between 18 and 65 years old who received the Ad26.COV2.S COVID-19 vaccine or a placebo. Both conserved end residues are part of each CDR3. The D gene is left open where the match is weak. Clone size is given for some rows only: seen once, a few or many times, or a class if the clone is expanded.

size	D	V	CDR3
NA	TRBD2	TRBV11-2	CASSQLAGGRNEQFF
NA	NA	TRBV2	CASSYRKQFF
NA	NA	TRBV9	CASSRDTANTEAFF
NA	NA	TRBV27	CASKRNNEQFF
many	TRBD1	TRBV5-4	CASSWTGYGESTGELFF
NA	NA	TRBV5-1	CASSPTQSSYEQYF
NA	TRBD1	TRBV24-1	CATSDPRQGLYDTQYF
NA	NA	TRBV18	CASSPRVGIQPQHF
NA	NA	TRBV2	CATTVPGQTSITEAFF
NA	NA	TRBV18	CASSIGPIQAGYGYTF
once	TRBD2	TRBV5-4	CASSHLTSGDREQYF
NA	NA	TRBV14	CASSQGFDNEQFF
NA	TRBD1	TRBV11-1	CASSWDRHYEQYF
NA	TRBD2	TRBV9	CASSVVPTSGGLETQYF
few	NA	TRBV4-1	CASSQRGVGPGYTF
NA	TRBD1	TRBV5-5	CASSLAGDSLTDTQYF